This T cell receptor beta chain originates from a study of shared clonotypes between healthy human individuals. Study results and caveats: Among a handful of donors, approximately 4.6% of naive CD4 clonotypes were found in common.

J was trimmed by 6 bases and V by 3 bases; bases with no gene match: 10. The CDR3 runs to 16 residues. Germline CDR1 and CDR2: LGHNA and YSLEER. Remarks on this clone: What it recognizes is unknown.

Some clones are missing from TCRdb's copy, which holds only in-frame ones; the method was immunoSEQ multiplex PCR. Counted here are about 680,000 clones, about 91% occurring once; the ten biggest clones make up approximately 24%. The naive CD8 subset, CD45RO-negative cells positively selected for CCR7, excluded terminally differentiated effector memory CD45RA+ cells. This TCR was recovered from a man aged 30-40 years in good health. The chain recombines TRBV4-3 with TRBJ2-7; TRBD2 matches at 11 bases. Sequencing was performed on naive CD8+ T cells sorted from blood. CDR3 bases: TGCGCCAGCAGCCAGACCCGGACTAGCGGGTGGCCCGAGCAGTACTTC. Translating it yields CASSQTRTSGWPEQYF.